The present T cell receptor beta chain was sequenced within a study of cytomegalovirus exposure and HLA in healthy donors. Whole-study context: Earlier work reported 90 million to 120 million unique TCR beta sequences from about 170 million T cells. Study-wide points: Later genetic work tied a missense DCLRE1C variant to beta-chain V and J trimming. It was confirmed in vitro that a few of the CMV-associated chains were specific for CMV antigens.

The PCR used 60 Vbeta and 13 Jbeta primers. Sequenced by immunoSEQ multiplex PCR; TCRdb stores in-frame clones only, minus some. This table has a few hundred thousand clones, around two thirds appearing once. This clone was detected once. As yet, its antigen is unknown. V lost 4 bases to trimming and J lost 4 bases, with 18 bases between them. The CDR3 runs to 16 residues. Looked up from germline, CDR1 is SEHNR and CDR2 is FQNEAQ (reference sequence). Sequencing was performed on PBMCs. The chain combines TRBV7-9 with TRBJ2-3, with D perhaps matching TRBD2 (6 bases). This clonotype was sampled from a female donor in good health and CMV-seronegative. CDR3: CASSSRDSDRPDTQYF. The CDR3 coding sequence is TGTGCCAGCAGCTCCCGGGACTCAGATCGTCCAGATACGCAGTATTTT.